A selection of T cell receptor beta chains follows, all from one sample in a study of T-cell reconstitution after alpha-beta-depleted transplantation in children. MiXCR was run by TCRdb on the PCR reads, yielding one entry per CDR3 protein. The sample carries approximately 400,000 distinct CDR3 sequences, under 13% recorded once. Sample: PBMCs from the stem cell graft donor, taken from the stem cell graft. The receptors come from a human donor who donated a stem cell graft to a child with acute myeloid leukemia. Each CDR3 is given without its conserved first and last residue. Some rows have no size entry. The others give once, few or many, or a class for an expanded clone.

clone_size j_call v_call cdr3_aa
NA TRBJ1-5 TRBV6-5 ASSSGYGNQPQH
NA TRBJ1-1 TRBV2 ASNREMNTEAF
few TRBJ2-7 TRBV25-1 ASSESSDRPEQY
NA TRBJ2-3 TRBV4-3 ASSQEVHSTDTQY
few TRBJ2-5 TRBV20-1 SALHRTSGRARETQY
NA TRBJ1-1 TRBV20-1 SARVQGFRTEAF
few TRBJ1-1 TRBV5-1 ASSLQRTGTEAF
many TRBJ2-1 TRBV1 TSSQDRASGISWNEQF
few TRBJ2-7 TRBV7-6 ASSHGQGPSSSYEQY
many TRBJ2-1 TRBV20-1 SASTSAQRFNEQF
many TRBJ2-7 TRBV5-1 ASSPRTGGTYEQY
many TRBJ2-7 TRBV7-2 ASSHRGGYEQY
few TRBJ2-2 TRBV25-1 ASSALGSGRAPNRAGELF
few TRBJ1-5 TRBV20-1 SARTGDSNQPQH
NA TRBJ2-7 TRBV6-1 ASGLGLAGTISYEQY
NA TRBJ2-5 TRBV6-1 ASRPTSGGIQETQY
NA TRBJ2-5 TRBV9 ASSVGMGAQETQY
few TRBJ2-1 TRBV6-2/TRBV6-3 ASSVLAGYNEQF
few TRBJ1-4 TRBV27 ASSLSRQLASREKLF
few TRBJ2-3 TRBV29-1 SVDSRVGADTQY
few TRBJ2-1 TRBV29-1 SGMGEAAGATGSYNEQF
NA TRBJ1-2 TRBV20-1 SARTGKSYT
few TRBJ1-3 TRBV10-3 AISEDPSGHGNTIY
NA TRBJ2-7 TRBV29-1 SVDRDGISEQY
few TRBJ1-1 TRBV5-1 ASSLWGMNTEAF
few TRBJ2-2 TRBV5-1 ASSLKGILSNTGELF
NA TRBJ2-2 TRBV28 ASSFRLRNTGELF
NA TRBJ2-5 TRBV9 ASSGSLKSETQY
NA TRBJ1-2 TRBV5-6 ASSLIGGYGYT
few TRBJ2-2 TRBV29-1 SVEGQGHTGELF
few TRBJ1-5 TRBV27 ASSLTGTDQPQH
NA TRBJ2-3 TRBV20-1 SARDFRQDSVDTQY